The 21 T cell receptor beta chains presented below share a single source sample, sequenced in a study of human T cells and chemical hapten exposure. The time point was: patch test 1, 2 weeks after DPC sensitization. Treatment described: therapeutic diphenylcyclopropenone sensitization with weekly scalp DPC. TCRdb ran MiXCR on the RACE reads and lists one entry per CDR3 protein. The data hold under 200,000 distinct CDR3 sequences, with roughly 14% observed a single time. Sequences were derived from whole blood, sampled in connection with sensitization to the hapten diphenylcyclopropenone (DPC). The receptors stem from a woman under 40 with alopecia areata. Some clones in this sample may be carry-over from other donors' samples.

This clonotype came up a few times. J is TRBJ1-2 and V is TRBV7-9; 7 bases are a match to TRBD1. The ends lost 1 base at V and 4 bases at J; junction bases unmatched: 12. The CDR3 covers 17 residues. Germline-derived CDR1 and CDR2 are SEHNR and FQNEAQ (reference sequence). The CDR3, as DNA: TGTGCCAGCAGCTTAGGGGGACAGCGCCGGATTCTCTATGGCTACACCTTC. It yields the protein CASSLGGQRRILYGYTF.

The chain uses TRBV12-3 or TRBV12-4 and TRBJ1-1, with no clear D. V lost 6 bases to trimming and J lost 4 bases, with 9 bases between them. CDR3 length: 12 residues. CDR3 DNA: TGTGCCAGCAGAAACGTACGCACTGAAGCTTTCTTT. Amino acid sequence: CASRNVRTEAFF.

This clonotype was found many times. The chain combines TRBV29-1 with TRBJ1-5; 9 bases are a match to TRBD1. CDR3 size: 13 residues. The germline V gene has CDR1 SQVTM and CDR2 ANQGSEA. Trimming took 6 bases from V and 4 from J; bases not matched to a gene: 4. CDR3 bases: TGCAGCGTACGAGGACAGGGGAATCAGCCCCAGCATTTT. This translates into CSVRGQGNQPQHF.

V and J are TRBV11-2 and TRBJ2-7; D ambiguous. Trimming left V 4 bases short and J 2 bases short, with 12 bases between. From germline, CDR1 is SGHAT and CDR2 FQNNGV. The CDR3 spans 14 residues. This chain's CDR3 is CASSSQAATYEQYF. CDR3 sequence (DNA): TGTGCCAGCAGCTCCCAGGCGGCGACCTACGAGCAGTACTTC.

This clonotype was seen many times. The chain uses TRBV7-9 and TRBJ2-1, with D hard to call. The CDR3 runs 14 residues. V dropped 7 bases and J dropped 2 bases, with 12 bases sitting between them. CDR1 and CDR2 (germline): SEHNR, FQNEAQ (reference sequence). CDR3 protein: CASTSTGTYNEQFF. The DNA of the CDR3 is TGTGCCAGCACCTCTACTGGGACCTACAATGAGCAGTTCTTC.

This clonotype showed up just a few times. The CDR3 sequence is CASSQSTETNTEAFF. In DNA, the CDR3 is TGCGCCAGCAGCCAATCGACAGAGACGAACACTGAAGCTTTCTTT. The chain couples TRBV4-3 to TRBJ1-1, with a possible D match to TRBD1 (5 bases). Germline V gene data show CDR1 as LGHNA and CDR2 as YSLEER. The CDR3 runs to 15 residues. Trimming stripped 2 bases from V and 1 base from J, with 11 bases between.

The chain uses TRBV6-5 and TRBJ1-1; D is possibly TRBD1 (5 bases). V was trimmed by 0 bases and J by 0 bases, leaving 8 bases between them. The CDR3 spans 15 residues. The germline gives CDR1 MNHEY, CDR2 SVGAGI. The CDR3 DNA sequence: TGTGCCAGCAGTTACTCGGCAGGGATGAACACTGAAGCTTTCTTT. It specifies CASSYSAGMNTEAFF.

The chain recombines TRBV28 with TRBJ1-1, with D tentatively TRBD1 (5 bases). Deletions cut 2 bases from V and 9 bases from J, with 16 bases between. CDR3 length equals 14 residues. Germline lookup yields CDR1 MDHEN and CDR2 SYDVKM. CDR3 nucleotide sequence: TGTGCCAGCAGTTTACCCGGGGTGGGGACTAAAGCTTTCTTT. Encoded protein: CASSLPGVGTKAFF.

The rearrangement joins TRBV3-1 to TRBJ2-7, with D possibly TRBD2 on 5 matching bases. With 1 base removed from V and 6 bases from J, the gap between germline ends came to 13 bases. Germline-derived CDR1 and CDR2 are LGHDT and YNNKEL (reference sequence). The CDR3 has 14 residues. The CDR3 nucleotides are TGTGCCAGCAGCCAAGTTTACCCAGGACTCGAGCAGTACTTC. It specifies CASSQVYPGLEQYF.

The rearrangement links TRBV7-9 to TRBJ1-2; D ambiguous. CDR3 length: 14 amino acids. Per germline, CDR1 SEHNR and CDR2 FQNEAQ (reference sequence). Trimming cost V 0 bases and J 4 bases, with 9 bases left between them. The CDR3 region has the DNA TGTGCCAGCAGCTTAGCGGCGGAGAGCTATGGCTACACCTTC. As protein: CASSLAAESYGYTF.

This clonotype appeared a few times. The V call is TRBV6-6, the J call TRBJ1-1; the D is unclear. V dropped 2 bases and J dropped 6 bases, with 10 bases sitting between them. CDR3 size: 13 residues. Germline lookup yields CDR1 MNHNY and CDR2 SVGAGI (reference sequence). In DNA, the CDR3 is TGTGCCAGCAGTTACAACCTGGGCGCTGAAGCTTTCTTT. It is translated as CASSYNLGAEAFF.

The V call is TRBV4-2, the J call TRBJ2-7; D assignment may be TRBD1 or TRBD2 (7 bases each). With 2 bases removed from V and 3 bases from J, the gap between germline ends came to 14 bases. CDR3 length: 15 amino acids. CDR1 and CDR2 from the germline V gene are LGHNA and YNFKEQ. In DNA, the CDR3 is TGTGCCAGCAGCCAAAGGGAGGGACAGAACTACGAGCAGTACTTC. Translated: CASSQREGQNYEQYF.

The V gene is TRBV18, the J gene TRBJ1-1; the match to TRBD1 covers 7 bases. The CDR3 is 16 amino acids. Trimming at V came to 3 bases and at J to 0 bases, leaving 7 bases not matched to a gene. The germline V gene has CDR1 KGHSH and CDR2 LQKENI. The CDR3 nucleotides read TGTGCCAGCTCACCGTTTAGGGACAGTTTGAACACTGAAGCTTTCTTT. This encodes CASSPFRDSLNTEAFF.

The table lists this clonotype with a few counts. This chain uses TRBV24-1 with TRBJ2-1; D is perhaps TRBD1 or TRBD2 (5 bases each). Germline V gene lookup returns CDR1 KGHDR and CDR2 SFDVKD. V shed 4 bases and J shed 8 bases, with 14 bases lying between them. This CDR3 is 14 amino acids long. The CDR3 loop reads CATSETLRGDEQFF. The CDR3 DNA reads TGTGCCACCAGTGAGACGTTAAGAGGGGATGAGCAGTTCTTC.

Only a few counts were recorded for this clonotype. The chain couples TRBV20-1 to TRBJ2-6; 7 positions match TRBD1. Germline trimming cut 0 bases from V and 3 bases from J; bases unmatched to any gene: 5. Germline V gives CDR1 DFQATT, CDR2 SNEGSKA (reference sequence). CDR3 length equals 16 residues. The CDR3 here is CSARDSDRVGANVLTF. The CDR3 DNA reads TGCAGTGCTAGAGACTCTGACAGGGTTGGGGCCAACGTCCTGACTTTC.

This chain links TRBV7-9 with TRBJ2-3; 10 nucleotides line up with TRBD2. CDR3 length: 16 residues. J gave up 4 bases and V 5 bases, and 9 bases lay outside the gene matches. The germline CDR1 and CDR2 sequences are SEHNR and FQNEAQ (reference sequence). CDR3 in amino acids: CASSAGNSGRSDTQYF. The CDR3 DNA reads TGTGCCAGCAGCGCAGGCAATAGCGGGAGGTCAGATACGCAGTATTTT.

This clonotype was recorded many times. V gene TRBV6-5 combines with J gene TRBJ2-3; D might be TRBD2 (6 bases). Trimming stripped 6 bases from V and 6 bases from J, with 16 bases between. This CDR3 spans 14 amino acids. Germline loops: CDR1 MNHEY, CDR2 SVGAGI. The CDR3, as DNA: TGTGCCAGCAGAATCATCCCCCTAGCGGATACGCAGTATTTT. This translates into CASRIIPLADTQYF.

This clonotype was counted ten times or more. In nucleotides, the CDR3 is TGTGCCAGCAGCTCTCAAGGGGGTCCGGGATCACCCCTCCACTTT. Protein product: CASSSQGGPGSPLHF. The chain links TRBV7-2 to TRBJ1-6; D is perhaps TRBD1 (6 bases). The CDR3 is 15 residues long. V lost 4 bases and J 10 bases, leaving 17 bases between the germline ends. Per the germline V gene, CDR1 is SGHTA and CDR2 is FQGNSA.

The J gene is TRBJ2-5, the V gene TRBV28, with D unclear. With 4 bases removed from V and 2 bases from J, the gap between germline ends came to 5 bases. From germline, CDR1 is MDHEN and CDR2 SYDVKM. CDR3 length equals 12 residues. For the CDR3, the DNA is TGTGCCAGCAGTTCTAAACAAGAGACCCAGTACTTC. Its translation: CASSSKQETQYF.

There are a few counts of this clonotype. V usage is TRBV24-1 and J usage is TRBJ2-4; 7 bases are shared with TRBD2. The V gene end was trimmed by 3 bases and the J gene end by 5 bases; junction bases not matched to a gene: 9. CDR1 is KGHDR and CDR2 is SFDVKD in the germline V gene. There are 16 residues in the CDR3. CDR3 coding DNA: TGTGCCACCAGTGATCCCGCGGCGGGGGAGGAAAACATTCAGTACTTC. This encodes CATSDPAAGEENIQYF.

The chain employs TRBV2 and TRBJ2-1; D unclear. Trimming took off 5 bases at V and 8 bases at J, with 16 bases between the two ends. Per germline, CDR1 SNHLY and CDR2 FYNNEI. This CDR3 contains 14 residues. The CDR3 DNA sequence: TGTGCCAGCAGTCAAAGGACCCTTTCGGATGAGCAGTTCTTC. Protein: CASSQRTLSDEQFF.